What follows are 18 T cell receptor beta chains derived from one specimen sequenced in a study of cytomegalovirus exposure and HLA in healthy donors. The PCR contained 60 Vbeta and 13 Jbeta primers. The repertoire was sequenced with immunoSEQ multiplex PCR; TCRdb's copy has only in-frame clones and lacks some. Here the sample spans tens of thousands of clones, approximately 69% being singletons. Sequenced material: PBMCs. These receptor sequences come from a woman aged 50 to 60 in good health and CMV-seropositive.

The chain is built from TRBV12-1 and TRBJ1-1. TRBV12-1 is a known pseudogene. The CDR3 runs to 14 residues. DNA for the CDR3: TGTGCCAGCAGCTGCACTAGTAGAGGAGCTGAAGCTTTCTTT. Protein: CASSCTSRGAEAFF.

In this sample, this clone turned up a few times. V usage is TRBV27 and J usage is TRBJ2-3; TRBD2 matches at 7 bases. V dropped 2 bases and J dropped 8; count of bases not matched to a gene: 1. This CDR3 contains 12 residues. Per the germline V gene, CDR1 is MNHEY and CDR2 is SMNVEV (reference sequence). The CDR3 coding sequence is TGTGCCAGCAGTTTAGGGGGGGGTACGCAGTATTTT. Its translation is CASSLGGGTQYF.

This clone was detected only a few times. The chain joins TRBV5-1 to TRBJ2-3; 14 positions match TRBD2. With 5 bases clipped from V and 3 bases from J, the junction kept 5 bases outside the gene matches. CDR1 and CDR2 (germline): SGHRS, YFSETQ. The CDR3 loop spans 16 amino acids. The DNA for the CDR3 is TGCGCCAGCAGACTCGGACTAGCGGGGGGAACAGATACGCAGTATTTT. Residues: CASRLGLAGGTDTQYF.

The chain has TRBV10-3 and TRBJ2-2, with 10 bases identical to TRBD2. Germline trimming cut 5 bases from V and 1 base from J; bases unmatched to any gene: 1. The CDR3 runs to 15 residues. Germline CDR1 reads ENHRY; CDR2 reads SYGVKD. The CDR3 spells CAISPSGGNTGELFF. CDR3 sequence (DNA): TGTGCCATCAGTCCTAGCGGGGGGAACACCGGGGAGCTGTTTTTT.

This clone occurred a few times. CDR3 sequence (DNA): TGTGCCAGCACCCCCGGGGGTGGTGGTATGACCTACGAGCAGTACTTC. It is translated as CASTPGGGGMTYEQYF. This chain joins TRBV28 and TRBJ2-7, with TRBD2 as a possible D gene (6 bases). V dropped 7 bases and J dropped 2 bases, with 21 bases sitting between them. The CDR3 has 16 residues. Germline-derived CDR1 and CDR2 are MDHEN and SYDVKM.

CDR3 amino acids: CASREGGGGEEVNEQFF. The CDR3 DNA follows: TGTGCCAGCAGGGAAGGCGGGGGAGGTGAGGAGGTCAATGAGCAGTTCTTC. This chain links TRBV9 with TRBJ2-1; 7 positions match TRBD2. This CDR3 region has 17 residues. Germline CDR1 is SGDLS and CDR2 is YYNGEE. Trimming removed 5 bases from V and 6 bases from J; junction bases left unmatched: 17.

This rearrangement joins TRBV7-6 to TRBJ1-4; 9 bases agree with TRBD1. This CDR3 region has 15 residues. V dropped 1 base and J dropped 5; count of bases not matched to a gene: 2. Germline V gene sequence: CDR1 SGHVS, CDR2 FNYEAQ. Written as DNA, the CDR3 is TGTGCCAGCAGCTTAGGGACAGGGGCAAATGAAAAACTGTTTTTT. Translation: CASSLGTGANEKLFF. The full variable domain, with the rest looked up from reference TRBV7-6 and TRBJ1-4, is GAGVSQSPRYKVTKRGQDVALRCDPISGHVSLYWYRQALGQGPEFLTYFNYEAQQDKSGLPNDRFSAERPEGSISTLTIQRTEQRDSAMYRCASSLGTGANEKLFFGSGTQLSVL.

A few counts support this clone. This chain links TRBV27 with TRBJ1-2; D is possibly TRBD1 (5 bases). The CDR3 covers 14 residues. CDR1 MNHEY and CDR2 SMNVEV come from the germline V gene (reference sequence). The ends were cut back, 6 bases at V and 8 bases at J, with 19 bases in the middle. CDR3 in DNA: TGTGCCAGCAGCTTTCTGGGAAGCAAGGGGGGCTACACCTTC. Encoded protein: CASSFLGSKGGYTF.

The chain combines TRBV5-1 with TRBJ1-6, with 9 nucleotides matching TRBD1. The germline gives CDR1 SGHRS, CDR2 YFSETQ. Losses at the gene ends were 3 bases for V and 5 bases for J; bases not matched to a gene: 0. The CDR3 loop spans 14 amino acids. The CDR3 here is CASSWTGDNSPLHF. Written as DNA, the CDR3 is TGCGCCAGCAGCTGGACAGGGGATAATTCACCCCTCCACTTT.

This chain joins TRBV9 and TRBJ2-3; TRBD1 aligns across 11 bases. CDR3 size: 13 residues. The germline gives CDR1 SGDLS, CDR2 YYNGEE. The V and J ends lost 4 bases and 8 bases, in that order; junction bases with no gene match: 3. The CDR3 region has the DNA TGTGCCAGCAGCAGGACAGGGGGCAGTACGCAGTATTTT. Encoded protein: CASSRTGGSTQYF.

The chain links TRBV7-2 to TRBJ2-3; perhaps TRBD1 as D (6 bases). Per the germline V gene, CDR1 is SGHTA and CDR2 is FQGNSA. The V gene lost 3 bases and the J gene lost 4 bases, with 8 bases spanning the gap. The CDR3 extends over 13 amino acids. CDR3 amino acids: CASSFAGADTQYF. The CDR3 DNA is TGTGCCAGCAGCTTTGCAGGGGCAGATACGCAGTATTTT. Drawing the rest from reference TRBV7-2 and TRBJ2-3, the complete variable domain is GAGVSQSPSNKVTEKGKDVELRCDPISGHTALYWYRQSLGQGLEFLIYFQGNSAPDKSGLPSDRFSAERTGGSVSTLTIQRTQQEDSAVYLCASSFAGADTQYFGPGTRLTVL.

This clone has only a few counts. V gene TRBV7-2 combines with J gene TRBJ1-5, with 8 bases matching TRBD1. Germline-derived CDR1 and CDR2 are SGHTA and FQGNSA. The CDR3 is 14 residues long. The junction had 4 bases not matched to a gene; V was cut back by 2 bases and J by 7 bases. In nucleotides, the CDR3 is TGTGCCAGCAGCTTACAGGGACAGGACCAGCCCCAGCATTTT. Translating gives CASSLQGQDQPQHF.

The V and J genes are TRBV30 and TRBJ2-7; TRBD2 agrees at 11 bases. This CDR3 region has 14 residues. The V segment lost 1 base and the J segment 4 bases; nucleotides outside the gene matches: 3. CDR1 is GTSNPN and CDR2 is SVGIG in the germline V gene (reference sequence). This CDR3 is CAWSAGLAVYEQYF. The CDR3 DNA is TGTGCCTGGAGTGCGGGACTAGCGGTATACGAGCAGTACTTC.

The rearrangement uses TRBV5-1 and TRBJ1-4, with 8 bases lining up with TRBD1. The germline V gene encodes CDR1 SGHRS and CDR2 YFSETQ. This CDR3 is 16 amino acids long. Trimming at V came to 0 bases and at J to 11 bases, leaving 12 bases not matched to a gene. CDR3 nucleotide sequence: TGCGCCAGCAGCTTGGCTACAGGGGGTAGCTTTGGTAAACTGTTTTTT. The encoded protein is CASSLATGGSFGKLFF.

As concerns this clone: This specimen includes other DNA sequences encoding the same CDR3. The CDR3 protein is CASSLGVAGGQETQYF. The DNA of the CDR3 is TGCGCCAGCAGCTTGGGGGTAGCGGGGGGACAAGAGACCCAGTACTTC. J is TRBJ2-5 and V is TRBV5-1; 10 bases fit TRBD2. The CDR3 extends over 16 amino acids. CDR1 and CDR2 (germline): SGHRS, YFSETQ. The J segment lost 2 bases and the V segment lost 0 bases, leaving 4 bases of the junction unmatched.

This clone was recorded only once. CDR3 region: CASSFGTAYEQYF. The DNA for the CDR3 is TGTGCCAGCAGCTTCGGGACAGCCTACGAGCAGTACTTC. The gene calls are TRBV5-5 and TRBJ2-7; 7 positions agree with TRBD1. CDR3 length equals 13 residues. Germline CDR1 and CDR2: SGHKS and YYEKEE (reference sequence). Losses at the gene ends were 2 bases for V and 2 bases for J; bases not matched to a gene: 1.

This clone was detected only a few times. V and J are TRBV6-1 and TRBJ1-1; tentatively, D is TRBD1 (6 bases). The germline V and J ends were trimmed by 0 bases and 7 bases, with 12 bases remaining between them. Per germline, CDR1 MNHNS and CDR2 SASEGT. The CDR3 covers 14 residues. CDR3 in amino acids: CASSEAWGLGEAFF. CDR3 nucleotide sequence: TGTGCCAGCAGTGAAGCCTGGGGGCTCGGTGAAGCTTTCTTT.

The V and J genes are TRBV30 and TRBJ2-3, with 11 bases matching TRBD1. The CDR3 covers 15 residues. Germline CDR1 GTSNPN, CDR2 SVGIG (reference sequence). The V and J ends lost 3 bases and 2 bases, in that order; junction bases with no gene match: 4. In DNA, the CDR3 is TGTGCCTGGAGCCGGGGACAGGGGGTCACAGATACGCAGTATTTT. Protein: CAWSRGQGVTDTQYF.